This is a list of T cell receptor beta chains from one sample in a study of blood T cell repertoires in COVID-19. Sequencing used immunoSEQ multiplex PCR; TCRdb keeps in-frame clones, though not all of them. The sample includes fewer than 250,000 clones, 83% seen only once; the top ten take over 4.5%. Source material: peripheral blood. These receptors came from a human donor in a cohort sampled during active COVID-19. CDR3s include the opening cysteine and the closing phenylalanine or tryptophan.

V gene: TRBV27; J gene: TRBJ1-4; CDR3 protein: CASSLSTGSGKLFF
V gene: TRBV24-1; J gene: TRBJ2-1; CDR3 protein: CATSESGGTASYNEQFF
V gene: TRBV5-1; J gene: TRBJ2-5; CDR3 protein: CASSPGQPEETQYF
V gene: TRBV5-1; J gene: TRBJ1-6; CDR3 protein: CASSARDRDSPLHF
V gene: TRBV24-1; J gene: TRBJ2-5; CDR3 protein: CATSDPGRGGETQYF
V gene: TRBV30; J gene: TRBJ2-1; CDR3 protein: CAWSNPSGGANNEQFF
V gene: TRBV28; J gene: TRBJ2-3; CDR3 protein: CASSFILTATDTQYF
V gene: TRBV4-1; J gene: TRBJ1-3; CDR3 protein: CASSQENLRGFGNTIYF
V gene: TRBV5-4; J gene: TRBJ1-3; CDR3 protein: CASRKGTGFSGNTIYF
V gene: TRBV5-1; J gene: TRBJ1-6; CDR3 protein: CASSLGDREASPLHF
V gene: TRBV5-1; J gene: TRBJ2-4; CDR3 protein: CASSESSGTPIAKNIQYF
V gene: TRBV7-9; J gene: TRBJ2-7; CDR3 protein: CASSLETGHLLNEQYF
V gene: TRBV5-6; J gene: TRBJ2-1; CDR3 protein: CASSRQGAVNEQFF
V gene: TRBV11-2; J gene: TRBJ1-1; CDR3 protein: CASQGAPDMNTEAFF
V gene: TRBV7-9; J gene: TRBJ2-5; CDR3 protein: CASSWGVQETQYF
V gene: TRBV24-1; J gene: TRBJ2-3; CDR3 protein: CATSDSILRDTQYF
V gene: TRBV11-3; J gene: TRBJ2-5; CDR3 protein: CASSPGLADSETQYF
V gene: TRBV27; J gene: TRBJ2-3; CDR3 protein: CASSYRGRLTDTQYF